These 5 T cell receptor beta chains came from one sample sequenced in a study of blood T cell repertoires in COVID-19. Assay: immunoSEQ multiplex PCR; the TCRdb copy retains only in-frame clones and omits some. Of 250,000 to 350,000 clones in the sample, around 90% were seen once. The sample taken for sequencing was peripheral blood. These receptor sequences come from a man between 18 and 35 years old with active or convalescent COVID-19.

The J gene is TRBJ2-5, the V gene TRBV7-9, with 12 positions matching TRBD2. Germline CDR1 reads SEHNR; CDR2 reads FQNEAQ (reference sequence). The CDR3 runs 16 residues. Trimming at V came to 3 bases and at J to 4 bases, leaving 6 bases not matched to a gene. The CDR3 sequence: CASSLTSGGGGETQYF. The CDR3 DNA follows: TGTGCCAGCAGCTTGACTAGCGGGGGAGGGGGAGAGACCCAGTACTTC.

This rearrangement joins TRBV18 to TRBJ1-4, with 7 positions matching TRBD1. V lost 5 bases to trimming and J lost 0 bases; unmatched junction nucleotides: 6. Germline V lookup: CDR1 KGHSH, CDR2 LQKENI. The CDR3 consists of 16 residues. CDR3 residues: CASSRGQIATNEKLFF. The CDR3 coding sequence is TGTGCCAGCTCAAGGGGACAGATTGCAACTAATGAAAAACTGTTTTTT.

The CDR3 protein is CASSLWGDGPDTQYF. In DNA, the CDR3 is TGTGCCAGCAGCCTTTGGGGGGACGGGCCAGATACGCAGTATTTT. The chain links TRBV9 to TRBJ2-3; perhaps TRBD2 as D (6 bases). Trimming took 4 bases from V and 4 from J, leaving 16 bases between them. This CDR3 has 15 amino acids. CDR1 and CDR2 from the germline V gene are SGDLS and YYNGEE.

This sequence joins TRBV5-1 and TRBJ2-3; 12 positions match TRBD2. Germline assignment: CDR1 SGHRS and CDR2 YFSETQ. The CDR3 consists of 15 residues. V shed 1 base and J 11 bases; nucleotides not matched to a gene: 8. The CDR3 nucleotides read TGCGCCAGCAGCTTGTCAGCTAGCGGGGGGGTGAAGCAGTATTTT. Encoded protein: CASSLSASGGVKQYF.

This clone has only a few counts. This rearrangement joins TRBV10-3 to TRBJ1-1, with TRBD1 as a possible D gene (6 bases). Trimming shortened V by 11 bases and J by 7 bases, and 17 bases separated the two germline ends. CDR1 and CDR2 from the germline V gene are ENHRY and SYGVKD. This CDR3 spans 12 amino acids. This chain's CDR3 is CAVRDTQIEAFF. The CDR3 DNA sequence: TGTGCCGTCCGGGACACCCAAATTGAAGCTTTCTTT.